This T cell receptor (beta chain) was documented in a study of blood T cell repertoires in COVID-19. For the study at large: The origin of the acute and convalescent COVID-19 samples was the United States, Italy and Spain. T cells, B-cell-depleted T cells, or PBMCs supplied cDNA or gDNA.

From germline, CDR1 is LGHNA and CDR2 YNFKEQ. The V segment lost 4 bases and the J segment 5 bases; nucleotides outside the gene matches: 4. There are 15 residues in the CDR3. Original data processing: Reference gene primers were amplified, and this amplification served to estimate nucleated cell counts. The repertoire was sequenced with immunoSEQ multiplex PCR; TCRdb's copy has only in-frame clones and lacks some. For V, J and clone size, that table is used; D and trimming come from the DNA. The sample has some 58,000 clones; around 87% are singletons. The clonotype was recovered from a man in his fifties with acute or convalescent COVID-19. Sequenced: peripheral blood. V and J are TRBV4-2 and TRBJ2-1, with 11 bases identical to TRBD2. CDR3: CASSLHSGRDNEQFF. The CDR3 coding sequence is TGTGCCAGCAGCCTTCATAGCGGGAGGGACAATGAGCAGTTCTTC.